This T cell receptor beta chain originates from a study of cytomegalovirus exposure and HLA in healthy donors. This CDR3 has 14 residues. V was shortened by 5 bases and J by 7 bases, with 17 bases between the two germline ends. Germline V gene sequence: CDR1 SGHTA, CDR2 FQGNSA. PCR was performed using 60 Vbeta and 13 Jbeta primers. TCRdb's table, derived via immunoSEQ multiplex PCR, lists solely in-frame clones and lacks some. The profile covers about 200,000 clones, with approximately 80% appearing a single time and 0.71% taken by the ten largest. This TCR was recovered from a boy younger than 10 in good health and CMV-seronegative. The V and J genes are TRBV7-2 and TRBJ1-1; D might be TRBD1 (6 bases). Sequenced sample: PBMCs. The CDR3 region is CASSLGPGVDEAFF. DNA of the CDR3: TGTGCCAGCAGCCTAGGGCCAGGGGTTGATGAAGCTTTCTTT.